Listed below are T cell receptor beta chains from one sample, sequenced in a study of early T cells in non-severe SARS-CoV-2 infection. TCRdb passed the 5' RACE reads through MiXCR, listing each CDR3 protein once. The data show tens of thousands of distinct CDR3 sequences, about 14% seen once. Sequencing was done on a sample of whole blood. The receptors derive from an adult who was a healthcare worker with PCR-confirmed SARS-CoV-2 infection or an uninfected control (not recorded which). Each CDR3 is given with its conserved first and last residue. The D gene is left open where the match is weak. Where a row states a size, it is once, few, many or the class of an expanded clone; other rows omit it.

d_gene	j_gene	v_gene	abundance	CDR3nt	CDR3aa
-	TRBJ2-3	TRBV9	few	TGTGCCAGCAGCGCCGTGGGAGATACGCAGTATTTT	CASSAVGDTQYF
TRBD2	TRBJ2-7	TRBV5-4	-	TGTGCCAGCAGCGGGGTTTGGGCTAGCGGCTCTCACGAGCAGTACTTC	CASSGVWASGSHEQYF
-	TRBJ2-3	TRBV29-1	few	TGCAGTGTGGGGGGACACAGGGGAACAGATACGCAGTATTTT	CSVGGHRGTDTQYF
TRBD1	TRBJ2-1	TRBV7-7	-	TGTGCTAGCAGCAAGACAGGGAGAAGCGAGAATGAGCAGTTCTTC	CASSKTGRSENEQFF
-	TRBJ1-2	TRBV27	many	TGTGCCAGCAGTTGGGGGGGGAACTATGGCTACACCTTC	CASSWGGNYGYTF
-	TRBJ2-3	TRBV7-3	-	TGTGCCAGCAGCTTAACCGGGGCCAACACAGATACGCAGTATTTT	CASSLTGANTDTQYF
TRBD1	TRBJ1-3	TRBV7-2	-	TGTGCCAGCAGCTGGGGACAGGGACCAAGCTCTGGAAACACCATATATTTT	CASSWGQGPSSGNTIYF
TRBD1	TRBJ1-6	TRBV28	many	TGTGCCAGCAGTTTAGCCGGACAGGGGAATTCACCCCTCCACTTT	CASSLAGQGNSPLHF
-	TRBJ2-5	TRBV20-1	many	TGCAGTGCTAGAGATGGCAACAGCCTGAAGACCCAGTACTTC	CSARDGNSLKTQYF
TRBD1	TRBJ2-2	TRBV3-1	many	TGTGCCAGTACCGACGGCCCGCAGGGGGCGATTGGGGAGCTGTTTTTT	CASTDGPQGAIGELFF
TRBD2	TRBJ2-3	TRBV12-3/TRBV12-4	few	TGTGCCAGCAGTTTCTGGAGCGGGGCTGGAGATACGCAGTATTTT	CASSFWSGAGDTQYF
TRBD2	TRBJ2-3	TRBV5-1	few	TGCGCCAGCGACTCTGGACTAGCGGGAGGAGATACGCAGTATTTT	CASDSGLAGGDTQYF
-	TRBJ2-2	TRBV6-2/TRBV6-3	-	TGTGCCAGCAGTTACCCCACTTGGAACACCGGGGAGCTGTTTTTT	CASSYPTWNTGELFF
TRBD2	TRBJ2-2	TRBV7-6	-	TGTGCCAGCAGCTTAGTCCCAGCGGGAGGGCCTGCAGGGAACACCGGGGAGCCGTTTTTT	CASSLVPAGGPAGNTGEPFF
-	TRBJ2-7	TRBV3-1	-	TGTGCCAGCAGCCAAAACCCGGGGCAATACGAGCAGTACTTC	CASSQNPGQYEQYF
-	TRBJ2-7	TRBV30	-	TGTGCCTGCCTGCTAGCGACCGAGCAGTACTTC	CACLLATEQYF
-	TRBJ2-5	TRBV20-1	-	TGCAGTGCTAGGGCTGACATTGGGGAGACCCAGTACTTC	CSARADIGETQYF
-	TRBJ1-3	TRBV11-2	many	TGTGCCAGCAGCTCCCGGGACCCGTTCTCTGGAAACACCATATATTTT	CASSSRDPFSGNTIYF
TRBD1	TRBJ1-6	TRBV5-5	-	TGTGCCAGCAGCTTGCGACCGGGACAGGGACGGGAGAGCTCACCCCTCCACTTT	CASSLRPGQGRESSPLHF
-	TRBJ2-3	TRBV11-2	few	TGTGCCAGCAGCGCCCAACTTGGAATGGTGGATACGCAGTATTTT	CASSAQLGMVDTQYF
-	TRBJ1-1	TRBV28	-	TGTGCCAGCAGTAACCCGAACGAAGGTGAAGCTTTCTTT	CASSNPNEGEAFF
TRBD1	TRBJ2-1	TRBV20-1	-	TGCAGTGCTAGAGTGGGACAGCCCCGATACAATGAGCAGTTCTTC	CSARVGQPRYNEQFF
-	TRBJ2-1	TRBV7-3	many	TGTGCCAGCAGCCCTATGGGGCGGGTGGATGAGCAGTTCTTC	CASSPMGRVDEQFF
-	TRBJ1-1	TRBV21-1	few	TGTGCCAGCAGCCTACCGACAGGGGGTCAGGACACTGAAGCTTTCTTT	CASSLPTGGQDTEAFF
-	TRBJ1-2	TRBV20-1	-	TGCAGTGCTAGGGAACAGGGAGGTGGCTACACCTTC	CSAREQGGGYTF
TRBD2	TRBJ2-3	TRBV20-1	-	TGCAGTGCTAGCGGCGGGGGTAATCTCGCAGATACGCAGTATTTT	CSASGGGNLADTQYF
-	TRBJ1-3	TRBV20-1	many	TGCAGTGCTCAAACAGGAGTCTCTGGAAACACCATATATTTT	CSAQTGVSGNTIYF
-	TRBJ1-1	TRBV5-6	few	TGTGCCAGCAGCTGGGGGCAGGAGAACACTGAAGCTTTCTTT	CASSWGQENTEAFF
-	TRBJ2-7	TRBV27	many	TGTGCCAGCAGTAGGGGAGGGGGCTACGAGCAGTACTTC	CASSRGGGYEQYF
TRBD1	TRBJ2-5	TRBV20-1	few	TGCAGTGCTACGAGGGACAGGGGGCTGGGGACCCAGTACTTC	CSATRDRGLGTQYF
-	TRBJ1-1	TRBV5-6	-	TGTGCCAGCACCCGGGCAGTCACAGAAGCTTTCTTT	CASTRAVTEAFF
-	TRBJ1-1	TRBV20-1	few	TGCAGTGCTAGAGATGAGGGGACTGAAGCTTTCTTT	CSARDEGTEAFF
TRBD2	TRBJ2-1	TRBV19	few	TGTGCCAGTAGTGCCACTGCGGGAGGGGGCAATGAGCAGTTCTTC	CASSATAGGGNEQFF
TRBD1	TRBJ2-3	TRBV29-1	few	TGCAGCGTTGAAGATCAGAGAGCTAGACAGGGCCCGACAGATACGCAGTATTTT	CSVEDQRARQGPTDTQYF
-	TRBJ1-5	TRBV6-2/TRBV6-3	-	TGTGCCAGCAGCCCCGCTCGAGGGGTTGACAATCAGCCCCAGCATTTT	CASSPARGVDNQPQHF
TRBD1	TRBJ2-2	TRBV28	-	TGTGCCAGCAGCGAGAGGACAGGGAATACCGGGGAGCTGTTTTTT	CASSERTGNTGELFF
-	TRBJ2-3	TRBV27	few	TGTGCCAGCACCCCCGCCACAGATACGCAGTATTTT	CASTPATDTQYF